A single sample gave rise to the 3 T cell receptor beta chains below, sequenced in a study of T-cell memory formation after mild COVID-19. TCRdb redid the calling of the 5' RACE reads with MiXCR, one entry per CDR3 protein. The sample yields over 150,000 distinct CDR3 sequences, around 20% seen once. Sequencing used PBMCs or a T cell subset sorted from them (not recorded which). These receptors came from a man aged 18-30 years who had mild COVID-19 (a few samples of this study predate the infection). Cell type and time point are not known.

This chain uses TRBV29-1 with TRBJ2-1; D uncertain. Trimming left V 4 bases short and J 0 bases short, with 10 bases between. Per the germline V gene, CDR1 is SQVTM and CDR2 is ANQGSEA. The CDR3 runs 14 residues. CDR3 protein: CSVVEIGSYNEQFF. In DNA form, the CDR3 reads TGCAGCGTTGTCGAGATCGGCTCCTACAATGAGCAGTTCTTC.

The J gene is TRBJ1-5, the V gene TRBV12-3 or TRBV12-4; D is unresolved. The CDR3 is 12 amino acids. Trimming took off 7 bases at V and 2 bases at J, with 6 bases between the two ends. This CDR3 reads CASNWGNQPQHF. In DNA, the CDR3 is TGTGCCAGCAATTGGGGCAATCAGCCCCAGCATTTT.

This clonotype was seen a few times. In nucleotides, the CDR3 is TGCAGTGCTAGAGATGGGGGGCGCGGGCTCACTGAAGCTTTCTTT. It codes for CSARDGGRGLTEAFF. The V gene is TRBV20-1, the J gene TRBJ1-1, with D maybe TRBD1 (6 bases). V lost 0 bases and J 4 bases, leaving 15 bases between the germline ends. Germline V gives CDR1 DFQATT, CDR2 SNEGSKA (reference sequence). The CDR3 runs to 15 residues.